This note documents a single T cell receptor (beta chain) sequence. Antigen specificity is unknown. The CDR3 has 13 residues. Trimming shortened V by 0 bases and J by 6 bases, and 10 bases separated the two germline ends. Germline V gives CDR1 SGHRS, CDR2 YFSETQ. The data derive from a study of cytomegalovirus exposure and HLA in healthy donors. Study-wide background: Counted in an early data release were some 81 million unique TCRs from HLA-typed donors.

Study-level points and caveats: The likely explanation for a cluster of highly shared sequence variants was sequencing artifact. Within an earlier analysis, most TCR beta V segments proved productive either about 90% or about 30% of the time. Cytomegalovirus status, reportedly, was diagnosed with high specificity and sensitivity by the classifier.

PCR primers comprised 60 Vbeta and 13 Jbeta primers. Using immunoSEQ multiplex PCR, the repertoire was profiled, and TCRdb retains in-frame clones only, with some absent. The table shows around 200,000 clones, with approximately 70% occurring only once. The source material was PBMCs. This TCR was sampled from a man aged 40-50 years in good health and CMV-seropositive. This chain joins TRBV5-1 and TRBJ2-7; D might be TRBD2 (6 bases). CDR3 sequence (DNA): TGCGCCAGCAGCTTGGGTGGGGGACTCGAGCAGTACTTC. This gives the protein CASSLGGGLEQYF. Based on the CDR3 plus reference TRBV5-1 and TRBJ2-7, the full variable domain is KAGVTQTPRYLIKTRGQQVTLSCSPISGHRSVSWYQQTPGQGLQFLFEYFSETQRNKGNFPGRFSGRQFSNSRSEMNVSTLELGDSALYLCASSLGGGLEQYFGPGTRLTVT.